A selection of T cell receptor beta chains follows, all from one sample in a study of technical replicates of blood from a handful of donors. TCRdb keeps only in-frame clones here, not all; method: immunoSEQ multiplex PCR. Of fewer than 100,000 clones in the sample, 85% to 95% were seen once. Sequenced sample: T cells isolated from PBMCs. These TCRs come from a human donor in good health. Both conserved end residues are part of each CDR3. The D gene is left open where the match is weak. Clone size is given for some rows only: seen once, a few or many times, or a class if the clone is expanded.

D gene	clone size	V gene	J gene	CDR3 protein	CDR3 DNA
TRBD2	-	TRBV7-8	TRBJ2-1	CASSPEYSGRALNEQFF	TGTGCCAGCAGCCCTGAGTACAGCGGGAGGGCACTCAATGAGCAGTTCTTC
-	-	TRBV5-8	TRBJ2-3	CASSPYRASTDTQYF	TGTGCCAGCAGCCCTTACAGGGCTAGCACAGATACGCAGTATTTT
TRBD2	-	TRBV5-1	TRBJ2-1	CAKGGLAGSSYNEQFF	TGCGCCAAAGGAGGACTAGCGGGGTCCTCCTACAATGAGCAGTTCTTC
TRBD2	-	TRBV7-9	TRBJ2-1	CASSFPSGHNNEQFF	TGTGCCAGCAGCTTTCCTAGCGGGCACAACAATGAGCAGTTCTTC
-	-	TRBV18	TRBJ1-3	CASSPEARSSGNTIYF	TGTGCCAGCTCACCAGAAGCGAGGTCGTCCGGAAACACCATATATTTT
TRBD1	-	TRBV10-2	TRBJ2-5	CASSPYRDRAQETQYF	TGCGCCAGCAGTCCGTACCGGGACAGGGCACAAGAGACCCAGTACTTC
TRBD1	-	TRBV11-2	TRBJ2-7	CASSLGTGVYEQYF	TGTGCCAGCAGCTTAGGGACAGGGGTCTACGAGCAGTACTTC
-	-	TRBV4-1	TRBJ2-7	CASSHKSTSSYEQYF	TGCGCCAGCAGCCATAAGTCCACGAGCTCCTACGAGCAGTACTTC
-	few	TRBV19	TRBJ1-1	CASSWGGRGNTEAFF	TGTGCCAGTAGTTGGGGGGGCCGCGGGAACACTGAAGCTTTCTTT
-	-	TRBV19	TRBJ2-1	CASPGTTWGTVNNEQFF	TGTGCCAGCCCGGGGACAACCTGGGGGACGGTCAACAATGAGCAGTTCTTC
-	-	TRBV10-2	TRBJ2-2	CASDLGNTGELFF	TGCGCCAGCGACTTGGGGAACACCGGGGAGCTGTTTTTT
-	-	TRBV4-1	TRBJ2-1	CASSPLQPGTFHNEQFF	TGCGCCAGCAGCCCTCTCCAACCCGGGACTTTTCACAATGAGCAGTTCTTC
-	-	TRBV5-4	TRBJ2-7	CASSLGIFGPAEQYF	TGTGCCAGCAGCCTCGGGATTTTTGGGCCAGCCGAGCAGTACTTC
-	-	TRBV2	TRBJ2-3	CASSSRGFYGTDTQYF	TGTGCCAGCAGTTCTCGGGGGTTCTATGGCACAGATACGCAGTATTTT
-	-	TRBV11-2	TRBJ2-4	CASSIRQAAAKNIQYF	TGTGCCAGCAGCATACGACAAGCAGCAGCCAAAAACATTCAGTACTTC
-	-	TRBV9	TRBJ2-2	CASSAGTPGELFF	TGTGCCAGCAGCGCGGGGACACCCGGGGAGCTGTTTTTT
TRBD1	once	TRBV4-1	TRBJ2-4	CASTQGANLYENIQYF	TGCGCCAGCACTCAGGGGGCGAACCTATACGAAAACATTCAGTACTTC
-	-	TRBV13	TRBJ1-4	CASSSFLKDSENEKLFF	TGTGCCAGCAGCTCGTTTTTAAAGGACAGTGAAAATGAAAAACTGTTTTTT
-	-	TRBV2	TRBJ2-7	CASSAGTYEQYF	TGTGCCAGCAGTGCGGGGACCTACGAGCAGTACTTC
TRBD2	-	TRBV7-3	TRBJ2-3	CASSLGLASTDTQYF	TGTGCCAGCAGCTTAGGACTAGCAAGCACAGATACGCAGTATTTT